The entry below gives a single TCR beta chain sequence along with its context. These data belong to a study of blood T cells in healthy people across ages. Study in general: Roughly one uniquely barcoded beta molecule per two T cells was captured.

Through a sample-barcoded 5' primer and a J-beta primer mix, a second PCR was run for about 6 to 12 cycles. TCRdb re-analysed the 5' RACE reads in MiXCR, keeping a single row per CDR3 protein. The sample shows hundreds of thousands of distinct CDR3 sequences, 24% of them seen only once. This sample also appeared in a second study, on T cells of mothers and their children. From that report: Related mother-child pairs shared marginally more repertoire than unrelated pairs, though not significantly.

The TCR sequence derives from a boy aged 10-17 years in good health. Sequencing was performed on blood.

CDR3 sequence: CSAVNGNQPQHF. Written as DNA, the CDR3 is TGCAGTGCTGTAAATGGCAATCAGCCCCAGCATTTT. The rearrangement joins TRBV20-1 to TRBJ1-5; D is uncertain. From germline, CDR1 is DFQATT and CDR2 SNEGSKA (reference sequence). The CDR3 has 12 residues. V lost 5 bases, J lost 2 bases, and 7 bases lay in between.